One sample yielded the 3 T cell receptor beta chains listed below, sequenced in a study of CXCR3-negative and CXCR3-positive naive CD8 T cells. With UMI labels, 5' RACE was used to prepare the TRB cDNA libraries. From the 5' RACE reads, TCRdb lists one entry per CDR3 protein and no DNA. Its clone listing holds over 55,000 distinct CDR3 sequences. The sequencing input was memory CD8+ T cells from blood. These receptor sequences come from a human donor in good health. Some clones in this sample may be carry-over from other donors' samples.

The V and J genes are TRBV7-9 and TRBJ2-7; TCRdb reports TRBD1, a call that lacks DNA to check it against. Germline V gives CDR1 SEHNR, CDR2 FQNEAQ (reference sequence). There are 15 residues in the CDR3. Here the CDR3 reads CASSSGDRDPYEQYF.

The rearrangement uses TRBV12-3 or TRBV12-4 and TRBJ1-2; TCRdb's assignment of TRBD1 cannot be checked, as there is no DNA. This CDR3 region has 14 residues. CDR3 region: CASTSRAELYGYTF.

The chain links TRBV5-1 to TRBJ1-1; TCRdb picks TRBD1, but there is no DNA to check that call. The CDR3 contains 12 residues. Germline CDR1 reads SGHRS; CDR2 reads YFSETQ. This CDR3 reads CASSLTGAEAFF.